These 2 T cell receptor beta chains were all obtained from the same sample, sequenced in a study of T cell responses to AZD1222 COVID-19 vaccine. Repertoires were generated with immunoSEQ multiplex PCR, while TCRdb's copy carries only in-frame clones and drops some. Of some 130,000 clones in the sample, 70% to 90% were seen once. This sample comprised peripheral blood, obtained 28 days after the second dose of the MenACWY control vaccine. These receptors all come from an adult who received the MenACWY meningococcal vaccine as a control.

This chain connects TRBV30 to TRBJ2-2; no definite D call. Germline V gives CDR1 GTSNPN, CDR2 SVGIG (reference sequence). The CDR3 has 17 residues. V shed 4 bases and J shed 0 bases, with 18 bases lying between them. CDR3 bases: TGTGCCTGGACCGCCTTTAGGCGGCGGACGAACACCGGGGAGCTGTTTTTT. This translates into CAWTAFRRRTNTGELFF.

The chain uses TRBV5-1 and TRBJ2-5, with D perhaps TRBD1 or TRBD2 (6 bases each). Germline-derived CDR1 and CDR2 are SGHRS and YFSETQ. With 6 bases removed from V and 5 bases from J, the gap between germline ends came to 17 bases. CDR3 size: 14 residues. CDR3 loop: CASKEGTGFETQYF. The CDR3 nucleotides are TGCGCCAGCAAGGAGGGCACAGGGTTTGAGACCCAGTACTTC.